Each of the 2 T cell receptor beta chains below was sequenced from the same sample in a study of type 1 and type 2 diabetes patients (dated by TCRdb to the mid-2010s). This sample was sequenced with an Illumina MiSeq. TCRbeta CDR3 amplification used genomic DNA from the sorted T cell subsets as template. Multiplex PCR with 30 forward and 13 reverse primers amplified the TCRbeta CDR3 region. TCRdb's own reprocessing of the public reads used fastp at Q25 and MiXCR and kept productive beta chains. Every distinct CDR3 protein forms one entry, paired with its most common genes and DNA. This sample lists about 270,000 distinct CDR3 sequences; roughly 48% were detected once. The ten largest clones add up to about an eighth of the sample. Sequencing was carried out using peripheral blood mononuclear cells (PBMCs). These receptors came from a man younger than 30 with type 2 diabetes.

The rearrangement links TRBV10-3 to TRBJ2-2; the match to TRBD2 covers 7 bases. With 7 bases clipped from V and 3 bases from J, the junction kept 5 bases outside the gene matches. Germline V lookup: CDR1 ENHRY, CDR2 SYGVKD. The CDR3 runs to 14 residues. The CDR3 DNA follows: TGTGCCATCAAAGAGCTAGCGGACACCGGGGAGCTGTTTTTT. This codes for CAIKELADTGELFF.

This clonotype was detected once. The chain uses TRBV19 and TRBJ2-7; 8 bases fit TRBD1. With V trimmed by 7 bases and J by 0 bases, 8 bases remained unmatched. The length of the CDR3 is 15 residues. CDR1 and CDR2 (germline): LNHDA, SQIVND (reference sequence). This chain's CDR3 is CASTETGVNSYEQYF. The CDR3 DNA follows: TGTGCCAGTACTGAGACAGGGGTCAACTCCTACGAGCAGTACTTC.